The entry below gives a single T cell receptor (beta chain) sequence along with its context. The germline CDR1 and CDR2 sequences are SGHRS and YFSETQ. V was clipped by 3 bases and J by 0 bases, with 5 bases between them. There are 13 residues in the CDR3. The entry originates in a study of blood T cell repertoires in COVID-19. TCRdb keeps only in-frame clones here, not all; method: immunoSEQ multiplex PCR. This repertoire shows about 330,000 clones, 88% found once; its top ten account for more than 3%. The sequencing input was peripheral blood. The receptor was isolated from a woman aged 45-60 years with active or convalescent COVID-19. The V and J genes are TRBV5-1 and TRBJ2-3, with D perhaps TRBD2 (5 bases). The CDR3 here is CASSSGSTDTQYF. The CDR3 coding sequence is TGCGCCAGCAGCTCGGGAAGCACAGATACGCAGTATTTT.